This passage covers 26 T cell receptor beta chains from one sample sequenced in a study of cytomegalovirus exposure and HLA in healthy donors. Here immunoSEQ multiplex PCR was the method, and the copy in TCRdb shows in-frame clones only, minus some. The table has 150,000 to 200,000 clones, around 85% seen once. The sequencing sample was made of PBMCs. The receptors shown here come from a woman aged 25 to 39 in good health and CMV-seronegative.

The rearrangement uses TRBV27 and TRBJ2-7; D may be TRBD2 (5 bases). CDR3 length equals 14 residues. The V end was cut by 4 bases, the J end by 0 bases, with 10 bases between. Germline V gives CDR1 MNHEY, CDR2 SMNVEV (reference sequence). CDR3 nucleotides: TGTGCCAGCAGTTCCGGGGTTTACTCCTACGAGCAGTACTTC. Protein product: CASSSGVYSYEQYF.

V usage is TRBV6-1 and J usage is TRBJ1-6; TRBD1 aligns across 9 bases. Trimming cost V 2 bases and J 9 bases; bases outside gene matches: 5. The CDR3 contains 15 residues. The germline gives CDR1 MNHNS, CDR2 SASEGT. DNA of the CDR3: TGTGCCAGCAGTGAACGGACAGGGGAAAGTTCACCCCTCCACTTT. This codes for CASSERTGESSPLHF.

V is TRBV6-5 and J is TRBJ2-1; TRBD2 agrees at 8 bases. The CDR3 runs to 14 residues. The germline V gene encodes CDR1 MNHEY and CDR2 SVGAGI. V was clipped by 3 bases and J by 9 bases; unmatched bases: 7. The CDR3 is CASSYRGGRIEQFF. CDR3 nucleotide sequence: TGTGCCAGCAGTTATCGGGGGGGAAGGATTGAGCAGTTCTTC.

A few counts support this clone. V and J are TRBV19 and TRBJ1-1; D remains unclear. Trimming took off 5 bases at V and 3 bases at J, with 10 bases between the two ends. CDR1 and CDR2 from the germline V gene are LNHDA and SQIVND (reference sequence). The CDR3 runs 13 residues. This CDR3 is CASSPFGDTEAFF. CDR3 DNA sequence: TGTGCCAGTAGTCCGTTCGGAGACACTGAAGCTTTCTTT.

The genes are TRBV18 and TRBJ2-7; TRBD1 matches 7 bases. J gave up 5 bases and V 3 bases, and 7 bases lay outside the gene matches. Germline V gene sequence: CDR1 KGHSH, CDR2 LQKENI. The CDR3 is 14 residues long. The CDR3, as DNA: TGTGCCAGCTCACCGCGACAGGGCAACAACGAGCAGTACTTC. As protein: CASSPRQGNNEQYF.

The chain is built from TRBV4-1 and TRBJ2-7, with 7 bases identical to TRBD2. CDR3 size: 15 residues. In germline, CDR1 is MGHRA, CDR2 YSYEKL. The J segment lost 2 bases and the V segment lost 0 bases, leaving 4 bases of the junction unmatched. The CDR3 coding sequence is TGCGCCAGCAGCCAAGAAGAGGGGAGGGCCTACGAGCAGTACTTC. This gives the protein CASSQEEGRAYEQYF.

This clone was seen once. The chain has TRBV7-9 and TRBJ1-1, with D uncertain. V dropped 3 bases and J dropped 3 bases, with 17 bases sitting between them. Germline-derived CDR1 and CDR2 are SEHNR and FQNEAQ (reference sequence). The CDR3 totals 16 residues. CDR3 DNA sequence: TGTGCCAGCAGCTTTAGTAGCTGGGGAAGGGACACTGAAGCTTTCTTT. Protein sequence: CASSFSSWGRDTEAFF. The whole variable domain, filled in from reference TRBV7-9 and TRBJ1-1, reads DTGVSQNPRHKITKRGQNVTFRCDPISEHNRLYWYRQTLGQGPEFLTYFQNEAQLEKSRLLSDRFSAERPKGSFSTLEIQRTEQGDSAMYLCASSFSSWGRDTEAFFGQGTRLTVV.

The chain employs TRBV7-9 and TRBJ2-5, with D uncertain. V was cut by 1 base and J by 3 bases, with 9 bases left in between. The CDR3 spans 14 residues. Germline-derived CDR1 and CDR2 are SEHNR and FQNEAQ (reference sequence). DNA for the CDR3: TGTGCCAGCAGCTTAGTGGTAGCAGAAGAGACCCAGTACTTC. Amino acids: CASSLVVAEETQYF.

The chain links TRBV5-4 to TRBJ2-7; either TRBD1 or TRBD2 may fit D (5 bases each). This CDR3 is built from 14 residues. The ends were cut back, 0 bases at V and 5 bases at J, with 12 bases in the middle. The germline V gene has CDR1 SGHNT and CDR2 YYREEE (reference sequence). The CDR3, as DNA: TGTGCCAGCAGCTTGGCGAACCGGGGCAACGAGCAGTACTTC. Translation: CASSLANRGNEQYF.

This chain connects TRBV4-1 to TRBJ2-1; the match to TRBD1 covers 8 bases. The CDR3 has 16 residues. The trim removed 1 base at V and 4 bases at J, leaving 6 bases unmatched. Germline V gene lookup returns CDR1 MGHRA and CDR2 YSYEKL. The CDR3 sequence: CASSQVLGQGYNEQFF. The CDR3 bases are TGCGCCAGCAGCCAAGTACTAGGACAGGGTTACAATGAGCAGTTCTTC.

The chain joins TRBV28 to TRBJ2-3; D not certain. Trimming cost V 3 bases and J 5 bases, with 9 bases left between them. Germline V lookup: CDR1 MDHEN, CDR2 SYDVKM. The CDR3 covers 13 residues. The CDR3 DNA follows: TGTGCCAGCAGTTTCGACGGCTTAGATACGCAGTATTTT. The encoded protein is CASSFDGLDTQYF.

The genes are TRBV11-2 and TRBJ1-3, with 10 bases matching TRBD1. V shed 7 bases, J shed 3 bases, and the junction held 6 bases outside the gene matches. Germline V gives CDR1 SGHAT, CDR2 FQNNGV. The CDR3 is 15 amino acids. CDR3 protein: CASTVDRGLGNTIYF. CDR3 sequence (DNA): TGTGCCAGCACCGTCGACAGGGGGCTTGGAAACACCATATATTTT.

The chain employs TRBV18 and TRBJ1-5, with D tentatively TRBD1 (5 bases). Germline V lookup: CDR1 KGHSH, CDR2 LQKENI. Trimming removed 5 bases at V and 2 bases at J, with 10 bases between. CDR3 length: 14 amino acids. This chain's CDR3 is CASSEQGGNQPQHF. DNA for the CDR3: TGTGCCAGCTCAGAGCAGGGCGGCAATCAGCCCCAGCATTTT.

The chain joins TRBV29-1 to TRBJ2-3, with 12 bases fitting TRBD2. The CDR3 is 16 amino acids. CDR1 is SQVTM and CDR2 is ANQGSEA in the germline V gene. J was trimmed by 3 bases and V by 5 bases; bases with no gene match: 9. The CDR3 coding sequence is TGCAGCGTTAGATCGACTAGCGGGAGCCCTACAGATACGCAGTATTTT. As protein: CSVRSTSGSPTDTQYF.

V usage is TRBV6-1 and J usage is TRBJ2-7, with 8 bases matching TRBD1. Germline assignment: CDR1 MNHNS and CDR2 SASEGT. The trim removed 6 bases at V and 1 base at J, leaving 8 bases unmatched. CDR3 length: 15 amino acids. The CDR3 DNA is TGTGCCAGCAGGTCCTACACAGGGGGGTCCTACGAGCAGTACTTC. This codes for CASRSYTGGSYEQYF.

DNA for the CDR3: TGTGCCAGCAGCCCTGGACGTCAGGCTGGAAACACCATATATTTT. Translated: CASSPGRQAGNTIYF. J is TRBJ1-3 and V is TRBV9; D gene unclear. Germline V CDR1 and CDR2: SGDLS, YYNGEE. Trimming removed 4 bases from V and 2 bases from J, with 13 bases in between. There are 15 residues in the CDR3.

V gene TRBV6-1 combines with J gene TRBJ2-7; D not resolved. The V gene's germline CDR1 is MNHNS and CDR2 SASEGT. Trimming took off 2 bases at V and 5 bases at J, with 10 bases between the two ends. CDR3 length: 13 residues. The CDR3 nucleotides are TGTGCCAGCAGTGAAATATATGCGGACGAGCAGTACTTC. Translation gives CASSEIYADEQYF.

This clone was recorded a few times. The V call is TRBV9, the J call TRBJ2-3, with D possibly being TRBD1 (6 bases). V lost 0 bases and J lost 2, with 13 bases in between. Germline V gene data show CDR1 as SGDLS and CDR2 as YYNGEE. The CDR3 length is 16 residues. Here the CDR3 reads CASSVEIGQHTDTQYF. As DNA, the CDR3 is TGTGCCAGCAGCGTAGAGATTGGACAGCACACAGATACGCAGTATTTT.

This clone was detected only once. The gene calls are TRBV4-3 and TRBJ1-1, with D uncertain. Germline V gives CDR1 LGHNA, CDR2 YSLEER. The CDR3 has 14 residues. V dropped 0 bases and J dropped 2 bases, with 7 bases sitting between them. The CDR3 DNA reads as TGCGCCAGCAGCCAAGATGTAACCAACACTGAAGCTTTCTTT. It codes for CASSQDVTNTEAFF.

The chain recombines TRBV2 with TRBJ2-3; 7 positions agree with TRBD2. The CDR3 sequence is 13 residues long. Per the germline V gene, CDR1 is SNHLY and CDR2 is FYNNEI. The J segment lost 0 bases and the V segment lost 10 bases, leaving 4 bases of the junction unmatched. The CDR3 reads CAKTSRSTDTQYF. In DNA, the CDR3 is TGTGCCAAGACTAGCAGAAGCACAGATACGCAGTATTTT.

This chain joins TRBV11-2 and TRBJ1-6, with 8 bases matching TRBD1. CDR3 length: 15 residues. CDR1 SGHAT and CDR2 FQNNGV come from the germline V gene. V lost 3 bases to trimming and J lost 8 bases; unmatched junction nucleotides: 6. The CDR3: CASSFNRGVYSPLHF. In DNA form, the CDR3 reads TGTGCCAGCAGCTTCAACAGGGGGGTTTATTCACCCCTCCACTTT.

The chain is built from TRBV2 and TRBJ1-1; D not certain. The V end lost 7 bases, the J end lost 3 bases, and 12 bases lay between the germline ends. This CDR3 has 13 residues. The germline CDR1 and CDR2 sequences are SNHLY and FYNNEI. The CDR3 region is CASKLDTDTEAFF. For the CDR3, the DNA is TGTGCCAGCAAGTTAGACACAGACACTGAAGCTTTCTTT.

This rearrangement joins TRBV6-1 to TRBJ1-1; D gene uncertain. The ends were cut back, 0 bases at V and 1 base at J, with 12 bases in the middle. Germline CDR1 is MNHNS and CDR2 is SASEGT. This CDR3 is built from 16 residues. CDR3 region: CASSEAPLWGNTEAFF. CDR3 in DNA: TGTGCCAGCAGTGAAGCGCCACTTTGGGGGAACACTGAAGCTTTCTTT.

The chain couples TRBV6-5 to TRBJ1-2; D gene ambiguous. Trimming pared 1 base from V and 4 bases from J, leaving 10 bases between. The germline V gene has CDR1 MNHEY and CDR2 SVGAGI. This CDR3 spans 14 amino acids. The DNA for the CDR3 is TGTGCCAGCAGTTACTTCGATCGCTCCTATGGCTACACCTTC. Protein: CASSYFDRSYGYTF.

The chain combines TRBV7-2 with TRBJ2-1, with 7 bases matching TRBD2. The CDR3 is 16 residues long. In germline, CDR1 is SGHTA, CDR2 FQGNSA. The V and J ends lost 1 base and 4 bases, in that order; junction bases with no gene match: 7. CDR3 coding DNA: TGTGCCAGCAGCTTAGGACTAGCACGGAGGTACAATGAGCAGTTCTTC. Translation gives CASSLGLARRYNEQFF.

In its sample, this clone ranks as medium-sized. Other DNA sequences of this sample code for an identical CDR3. CDR3 protein: CASSEDGYEQYF. The CDR3 nucleotides are TGTGCCAGCAGTGAGGACGGCTACGAGCAGTACTTC. This chain joins TRBV6-5 and TRBJ2-7, with D hard to call. V dropped 5 bases and J dropped 3 bases, with 8 bases sitting between them. Germline values: CDR1 MNHEY, CDR2 SVGAGI. The CDR3 is 12 residues long.